This record covers a single T cell receptor beta chain. The sorted cells were lamina propria lymphocytes from surgical specimens, first isolated by density gradient. Germline CDR1 is MNHEY and CDR2 is SMNVEV (reference sequence). CDR3 length: 15 residues. Germline trimming cut 5 bases from V and 1 base from J; bases unmatched to any gene: 6. These data are taken from a study of T cell repertoires in ileal Crohn's disease. Assay: immunoSEQ multiplex PCR; the TCRdb copy retains only in-frame clones and omits some. The sample has 1,000 to 1,300 clones; roughly 90% are singletons. What was sequenced was CD4+ T cells sorted from the ileum. This receptor was identified in an adult with Crohn's disease. The V and J genes are TRBV27 and TRBJ2-5; 8 nucleotides match TRBD1. The CDR3 loop reads CASSPRTGTQETQYF. In DNA form, the CDR3 reads TGTGCCAGCAGTCCAAGGACAGGGACCCAAGAGACCCAGTACTTC.